Below are 11 T cell receptor beta chains sequenced from a single sample in a study of CD8 T cells in Susac syndrome. After extraction with the RNeasy kit, roughly 0.45 to 1 ug of the RNA was reverse transcribed using random hexamers. MiXCR, run by TCRdb on the immunoSEQ multiplex PCR reads, gives a single entry per CDR3 protein. The sample holds 170,000 or so distinct CDR3 sequences; roughly 95% are singletons and the top ten take around 0.15%. Material: CD8+ T cells from PBMCs. The origin of the receptors is a human donor with multiple sclerosis.

Only a few counts were recorded for this clonotype. The rearrangement joins TRBV12-3 or TRBV12-4 to TRBJ1-2; 11 bases are shared with TRBD1. CDR3 length equals 18 residues. Unmatched junction bases numbered 14, after V lost 5 bases and J lost 3 bases. This CDR3 reads CASSPFAGTGGMDYGYTF. CDR3 in DNA: TGTGCCAGCAGTCCTTTCGCCGGGACAGGGGGAATGGACTATGGCTACACCTTC.

This sequence joins TRBV20-1 and TRBJ2-7; 11 nucleotides line up with TRBD1. The CDR3 has 14 residues. CDR1 is DFQATT and CDR2 is SNEGSKA in the germline V gene (reference sequence). With V trimmed by 8 bases and J by 6 bases, 12 bases remained unmatched. Here the CDR3 reads CSLVGGQGAGEQYF. DNA for the CDR3: TGCAGTCTCGTTGGAGGACAGGGGGCCGGCGAGCAGTACTTC.

V is TRBV12-3 or TRBV12-4 and J is TRBJ2-2, with 10 nucleotides matching TRBD2. The CDR3 is 17 residues long. After removal of 2 bases from V and 0 bases from J, the junction contained 3 bases not matched to a gene. This CDR3 reads CASSLPSGGSNTGELFF. The CDR3 DNA reads as TGTGCCAGCAGTTTACCTAGCGGGGGTTCGAACACCGGGGAGCTGTTTTTT.

The chain links TRBV5-1 to TRBJ2-7; D uncertain. V dropped 1 base and J dropped 0 bases, with 23 bases sitting between them. Germline V gene data show CDR1 as SGHRS and CDR2 as YFSETQ. The CDR3 is made up of 19 amino acids. CDR3 amino acids: CASSLLGRSLSASSYEQYF. The CDR3 nucleotides read TGCGCCAGCAGCTTGCTGGGCCGATCCCTCTCGGCGAGCTCCTACGAGCAGTACTTC. The full variable domain, its missing parts supplied by reference TRBV5-1 and TRBJ2-7, is KAGVTQTPRYLIKTRGQQVTLSCSPISGHRSVSWYQQTPGQGLQFLFEYFSETQRNKGNFPGRFSGRQFSNSRSEMNVSTLELGDSALYLCASSLLGRSLSASSYEQYFGPGTRLTVT.

This chain uses TRBV11-1 with TRBJ2-5; D is unresolved. The V end was cut by 5 bases, the J end by 0 bases, with 10 bases between. The CDR3 covers 14 residues. Per the germline V gene, CDR1 is SGHAT and CDR2 is FQDESV (reference sequence). CDR3 DNA: TGTGCCAGCAGCCGCCTGGAGTACCAAGAGACCCAGTACTTC. Translation: CASSRLEYQETQYF. The variable domain in full, with the rest retrieved from reference TRBV11-1 and TRBJ2-5, is EAEVAQSPRYKITEKSQAVAFWCDPISGHATLYWYRQILGQGPELLVQFQDESVVDDSQLPKDRFSAERLKGVDSTLKIQPAELGDSAMYLCASSRLEYQETQYFGPGTRLLVL.

The chain carries TRBV27 and TRBJ2-7; 7 nucleotides match TRBD1. Germline values: CDR1 MNHEY, CDR2 SMNVEV (reference sequence). This CDR3 spans 13 amino acids. The trim removed 5 bases at V and 6 bases at J, leaving 7 bases unmatched. The DNA of the CDR3 is TGTGCCAGCAGTCCGGGGACAGTTCGCGAGCAGTACTTC. The encoded protein is CASSPGTVREQYF.

The rearrangement uses TRBV15 and TRBJ2-1; 7 positions agree with TRBD1. There are 18 residues in the CDR3. In germline, CDR1 is LNHNV, CDR2 YYDKDF (reference sequence). V was clipped by 5 bases and J by 0 bases; unmatched bases: 13. The CDR3 loop reads CATSQQGKGAYSYNEQFF. As DNA, the CDR3 is TGTGCCACCAGCCAACAGGGGAAAGGGGCTTACTCCTACAATGAGCAGTTCTTC.

The gene calls are TRBV9 and TRBJ1-2, with 7 bases matching TRBD1. CDR1 SGDLS and CDR2 YYNGEE come from the germline V gene. After removal of 4 bases from V and 8 bases from J, the junction contained 14 bases not matched to a gene. The CDR3 length is 15 residues. CDR3 coding DNA: TGTGCCAGCAGCCCCCGAGGGGGAGGGGGCTGGGGCTACACCTTC. This translates into CASSPRGGGGWGYTF.

The J gene is TRBJ2-7, the V gene TRBV27, with D possibly TRBD1 on 6 matching bases. The CDR3 runs 14 residues. Germline-derived CDR1 and CDR2 are MNHEY and SMNVEV (reference sequence). Trimming shortened V by 3 bases and J by 5 bases, and 14 bases separated the two germline ends. CDR3 coding DNA: TGTGCCAGCAGTTTGGGGCAGGGGCCCAACGAGCAGTACTTC. It encodes CASSLGQGPNEQYF.

The genes are TRBV18 and TRBJ2-7; D unclear. From germline, CDR1 is KGHSH and CDR2 LQKENI. Trimming removed 6 bases at V and 2 bases at J, with 20 bases between. The CDR3 consists of 16 residues. CDR3 sequence: CASSPDTRRPAYEQYF. The CDR3 DNA sequence: TGTGCCAGCTCCCCAGACACTCGGCGGCCCGCCTACGAGCAGTACTTC.

The gene calls are TRBV20-1 and TRBJ1-1, with a tentative D call TRBD1 (6 bases). This CDR3 contains 14 residues. In germline, CDR1 is DFQATT, CDR2 SNEGSKA (reference sequence). V was clipped by 4 bases and J by 2 bases, with 14 bases between them. In nucleotides, the CDR3 is TGCAGTGCTACTCTGGACAGATATAACACTGAAGCTTTCTTT. Amino acid sequence: CSATLDRYNTEAFF.